This T cell receptor (beta chain) was identified during a study of shared clonotypes between healthy human individuals (dated by TCRdb to the early 2020s). Background on the whole study: The cohort included a few men and two women between 18 and 49 years of age. For each donor, three plates each were used for CD4 naive and CD4 memory, two plates were used for CD8 naive, and one plate was used for CD8 memory. The study deeply sequenced blood TCR repertoires of five healthy adults to estimate repertoire size and the extent of clonotype sharing between individuals. Libraries were prepared and TCR repertoires were sequenced by different laboratories using diverse techniques, in order to increase sequencing depth and limit assay-specific biases. Per donor, leukapheresis produced somewhere between about 0.8 and 9 billion PBMCs. General findings and caveats noted by the study authors: Because the study included a small number of donors, the genetic and exposure-history diversity represented was limited. Based on pairwise subsampling, the degree of clonotype sharing among donors was expected to be affected by sequencing depth. Compared with non-shared clonotypes, the clonotypes found in all four sorted-subset donors had higher generation probabilities. When several donors were compared, the shared fraction of clonotypes was about 5% for naive CD4, around 4% for naive CD8, 2% to 2.5% for memory CD4, and 0.35% to 0.4% for memory CD8. Naive subsets generally had larger estimated clonotype richness than memory subsets did. Incomplete sequencing was indicated by rarefaction of sorted-subset datasets, despite the large sequencing depth. Only blood was sampled, and tissue TCR repertoires likely differ from those in blood.

Using the deep immunoSEQ assay, TCR CDR3 regions were amplified from genomic DNA by multiplex PCR. Extracted genomic DNA from each cell subset was spread evenly across all wells of several immunoSEQ 96-well plates, with each plate serving as a replicate. For sorted subsets, each replicate PCR was loaded with about 0.2 ug genomic DNA, equivalent to roughly 30,000 T cell genomes. Purified libraries were measured with a Qubit 3.0 fluorometer, size-checked on a Bioanalyzer 2100, and measured again with the KAPA Library Quantification kit. Every immunoSEQ 96-well plate was sequenced on a dedicated single-read 150-cycle Illumina NextSeq 550 flow cell. Per the authors' processing: Because only junctional sequences without quality scores were contained in the immunoSEQ output, filtering matching that applied to full-length reads could not be performed. To assign V/J genes and CDR3, sequences were annotated against IMGT germline references using PyIR, a Python wrapper for IgBLAST v1.9. Reads were removed for weak V/J assignments (E-value above 1e-6), missing CDR3, stop codons, out-of-frame junctions, or ambiguous translated residues. A V3J clonotype was defined by an identical inferred V gene, J gene, and CDR3 amino acid sequence. Percentage overlap between repertoires was calculated by dividing the number of shared unique clonotypes by the size of the smaller repertoire. Three approaches were used to assess repertoire richness: RTK rarefaction, the Chao1 estimator, and Recon v2.1 estimates of unobserved clonotypes. Generation probabilities were computed with OLGA for all TCRbeta clonotypes obtained by the gDNA method from several donors. TCRdb limited this immuneACCESS table to in-frame rearrangements with V and J called. A share of clones is missing; checked studies link under half to unresolved V genes, and the rest is unexplained. The DNA was the basis for D and trimming; V, J and clone size are from that table. Across this sample there are millions of clones, with roughly 91% seen only once. Of the sample, 1.5% to 2% is held by the ten largest clones.

For this chain, trimming is 6 bases at the V end and 7 bases at the J end, and the number of junction bases without a gene match is 4. As encoded in the germline V gene, CDR1 is SGHTA while CDR2 is FQGNSA. Spanning cysteine to phenylalanine, the CDR3 consists of 13 amino acids. The only DNA kept is the CDR3, 39 bases in frame from the first base. CD8 naive samples consisted of CD45RO-negative cells that were positively selected for CCR7, yielding a CD45RA+CCR7+ population without TemRA cells. Donors were healthy HIV-negative adults with no recently reported acute infections or vaccinations. Every donor was a Caucasian adult residing in Nashville, Tennessee, USA. After blood collection by leukapheresis, PBMCs were isolated using Ficoll-Histopaque density gradient centrifugation and then cryopreserved in the vapor phase of liquid nitrogen. Analytical flow cytometry was used to check the purity and quantity of every magnetically sorted T cell population. Genomic DNA was isolated from every sorted fraction and measured by UV absorbance on a Nanodrop 2000c.

Comment on this clone: It lacks a known antigen. Base quality data are lacking; no much larger clone is found one base away.

The sequencing input was naive CD8+ T cells from PBMCs. The intended sense of this specimen's cell subset or site label: CD45RA+CCR7+. This receptor was taken from a man aged 18 to 29 in good health. Some clones in this sample may be carry-over from other donors' samples. The rearrangement combines TRBV7-2 with TRBJ2-1, with 9 bases in between that match TRBD2. This receptor has the CDR3 CASSSSGVNEQFF. Here is the DNA: TGTGCCAGCAGTTCTAGCGGGGTGAATGAGCAGTTCTTC. The CDR3 plus the reference TRBV7-2 and TRBJ2-1 genes for the other parts give the full variable domain: GAGVSQSPSNKVTEKGKDVELRCDPISGHTALYWYRQSLGQGLEFLIYFQGNSAPDKSGLPSDRFSAERTGGSVSTLTIQRTQQEDSAVYLCASSSSGVNEQFFGPGTRLTVL.